This T cell receptor (beta chain) originates from a study of blood T cell repertoires in COVID-19. Across the study: From the United States, Italy and Spain came samples of acute and convalescent COVID-19. Sample material is recorded as cDNA or gDNA derived from T cells, B-cell-depleted T cells, or PBMCs.

Trimming took 0 bases from V and 9 from J; bases not matched to a gene: 5. The CDR3 is 14 residues long. Germline loops: CDR1 KGHSH, CDR2 LQKENI. The count of this clone is one. As originally analysed: Reference gene primer amplification gave nucleated cell count estimates. Method: immunoSEQ multiplex PCR; TCRdb's copy keeps in-frame clones and lacks some. V, J and clone size derive from that table, while D and trimming were established from the DNA sequence. The sample lists hundreds of thousands of clones, about 85% seen once, with around 0.7% in the top ten. The gene calls are TRBV18 and TRBJ2-1, with 7 nucleotides matching TRBD1. The receptor's source is a man in his forties with acute or convalescent COVID-19. Sequenced: peripheral blood. CDR3 sequence: CASSPPAAGGEQFF. CDR3 bases: TGTGCCAGCTCACCACCGGCCGCAGGGGGTGAGCAGTTCTTC.